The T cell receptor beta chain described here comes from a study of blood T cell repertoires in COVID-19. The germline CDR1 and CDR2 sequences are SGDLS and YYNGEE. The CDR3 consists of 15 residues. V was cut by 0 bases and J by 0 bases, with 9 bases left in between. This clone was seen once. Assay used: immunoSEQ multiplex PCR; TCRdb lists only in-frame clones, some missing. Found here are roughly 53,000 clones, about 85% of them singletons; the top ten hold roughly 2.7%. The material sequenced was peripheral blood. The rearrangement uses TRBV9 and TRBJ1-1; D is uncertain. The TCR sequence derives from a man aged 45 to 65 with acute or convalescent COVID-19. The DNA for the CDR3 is TGTGCCAGCAGCGTAGTAGGAGACCTGAACACTGAAGCTTTCTTT. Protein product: CASSVVGDLNTEAFF.